Detailed here is one T cell receptor (beta chain). Per the authors' pipeline: Reference gene primers were amplified, and this amplification served to estimate nucleated cell counts. Produced via immunoSEQ multiplex PCR; TCRdb's table is partial and in-frame only. Clonal size and the V and J genes are those of that table, whereas D and trimming came from the DNA. The sample includes about 300,000 clones, 75% to 95% of them seen just once. Participants spanned ages roughly 18 to 95 years and resided in around 25 US areas. This entry belongs to a study of blood T cell repertoires in COVID-19. In germline, CDR1 is MNHEY, CDR2 SVGEGT. V gave up 6 bases and J gave up 5 bases; unmatched junction bases: 9. This CDR3 comprises 14 residues.

This TCR derives from a woman in her 30s who had recovered from COVID-19. V gene TRBV6-2 or TRBV6-3 combines with J gene TRBJ1-1; 7 bases are shared with TRBD1. Specimen: PBMCs or T cells enriched from blood (not recorded which). The CDR3 DNA reads TGTGCCAGCAGCCCCCGACAGGGAGGAACTGAAGCTTTCTTT. Translation gives CASSPRQGGTEAFF.